A single sample gave rise to the 21 T cell receptor beta chains below, sequenced in a study of post-analysis software for immune sequencing data. Study conclusions and caveats: Compared with controls, patients had more of about 5 TRBV segments, including TRBV5-6, TRBV5-1 and TRBV20-1.

TCR beta libraries were prepared from cDNA with unique molecular identifiers. A single record per CDR3 protein comes from TCRdb applying MiXCR to the PCR reads. The data show 650,000 to 850,000 distinct CDR3 sequences, under 60% seen once. These receptors have no known antigen. Specimen: blood. All receptors derive from a girl aged 5-17 years with multiple sclerosis.

The CDR3 reads CASSLEGGTEAFF. For the CDR3, the DNA is TGTGCCAGCAGCTTGGAGGGGGGCACTGAAGCTTTCTTT. The chain couples TRBV7-9 to TRBJ1-1; maybe TRBD1 (6 bases). This CDR3 spans 13 amino acids. V was trimmed by 3 bases and J by 4 bases, leaving 9 bases between them. CDR1 is SEHNR and CDR2 is FQNEAQ in the germline V gene (reference sequence).

This rearrangement joins TRBV30 to TRBJ2-4, with 7 positions matching TRBD2. V was pared by 0 bases and J by 13 bases, with 3 bases of the junction left unmatched. The CDR3 runs 11 residues. CDR1 GTSNPN and CDR2 SVGIG come from the germline V gene (reference sequence). The CDR3 loop reads CAWSVGGEQYF. The CDR3 bases are TGTGCCTGGAGTGTTGGGGGGGAGCAGTACTTC.

The table lists this clonotype with a few counts. J is TRBJ2-5 and V is TRBV29-1, with D hard to call. This CDR3 has 13 amino acids. CDR1 and CDR2 (germline): SQVTM, ANQGSEA. V lost 4 bases, J lost 5 bases, and 14 bases lay in between. The CDR3 sequence is CSVGVGKEETQYF. In DNA, the CDR3 is TGCAGCGTTGGGGTAGGGAAAGAGGAGACCCAGTACTTC. The complete variable domain, with remaining parts taken from reference TRBV29-1 and TRBJ2-5, reads SAVISQKPSRDICQRGTSLTIQCQVDSQVTMMFWYRQQPGQSLTLIATANQGSEATYESGFVIDKFPISRPNLTFSTLTVSNMSPEDSSIYLCSVGVGKEETQYFGPGTRLLVL.

This clonotype showed up just once. This rearrangement joins TRBV7-2 to TRBJ2-3, with 7 bases identical to TRBD2. The ends lost 0 bases at V and 9 bases at J; junction bases unmatched: 12. This CDR3 contains 16 residues. Germline loops: CDR1 SGHTA, CDR2 FQGNSA. DNA of the CDR3: TGTGCCAGCAGCTTAGCCACTAATGGGAGGGAGCTAACGCAGTATTTT. It encodes CASSLATNGRELTQYF.

This chain uses TRBV6-6 with TRBJ2-3; no clear D gene. Per the germline V gene, CDR1 is MNHNY and CDR2 is SVGAGI (reference sequence). The CDR3 has 16 residues. V was cut by 2 bases and J by 4 bases, with 16 bases left in between. The CDR3 DNA reads TGTGCCAGCAGTTACGGTGGAACGAGATGGGCAGATACGCAGTATTTT. Amino acid sequence: CASSYGGTRWADTQYF.

The chain uses TRBV20-1 and TRBJ2-7, with 10 bases aligning to TRBD2. The CDR3 runs to 18 residues. V shed 3 bases and J 4 bases; nucleotides not matched to a gene: 18. In germline, CDR1 is DFQATT, CDR2 SNEGSKA (reference sequence). The DNA for the CDR3 is TGCAGTGCTAGTGGGGGGGCGGGGGCTAGCGGGAGTCGGTACGAGCAGTACTTC. This gives the protein CSASGGAGASGSRYEQYF.

This clonotype has a handful of counts. The V gene is TRBV29-1, the J gene TRBJ1-2; a weak D match, TRBD1 (5 bases). Germline CDR1 is SQVTM and CDR2 is ANQGSEA. Trimming stripped 4 bases from V and 4 bases from J, with 10 bases between. The CDR3 is 12 residues long. CDR3 amino acids: CSVAPGIYGYTF. The CDR3, as DNA: TGCAGCGTTGCCCCAGGGATCTATGGCTACACCTTC.

The sample holds a few counts of this clonotype. The V call is TRBV20-1, the J call TRBJ2-7, with 8 positions matching TRBD2. The tail of the sequence fits TRBJ2-5 better, so the J call may be wrong. The CDR3 spans 13 residues. Per the germline V gene, CDR1 is DFQATT and CDR2 is SNEGSKA (reference sequence). This CDR3 reads CSAISGSTETQYF. Here the CDR3 DNA reads TGCAGTGCTATAAGCGGGAGTACTGAGACCCAGTACTTC.

The chain's CDR3 is CAISSGLAGGAYEQYF. CDR3 sequence (DNA): TGTGCCATCAGTTCCGGGCTAGCGGGAGGGGCCTACGAGCAGTACTTC. V gene TRBV10-3 combines with J gene TRBJ2-1, with 12 bases lining up with TRBD2. With the DNA end fitting TRBJ2-7 better, the J assignment may be wrong. Germline assignment: CDR1 ENHRY and CDR2 SYGVKD. CDR3 length: 16 residues.

The chain recombines TRBV6-2 or TRBV6-3 with TRBJ2-5; the match to TRBD1 covers 9 bases. The last part of the DNA fits TRBJ2-7 better; the J call may be wrong. The CDR3 extends over 16 amino acids. The V gene's germline CDR1 is MNHEY and CDR2 SVGEGT. In DNA form, the CDR3 reads TGTGCCAGCAGTTACGGTGGGACAGGGATCTACTACGAGCAGTACTTC. This gives the protein CASSYGGTGIYYEQYF.

This clonotype was recorded a few times. The gene calls are TRBV20-1 and TRBJ2-6; a weak D match, TRBD2 (6 bases). The CDR3 is 16 residues long. V was cut by 6 bases and J by 0 bases, with 15 bases left in between. Germline V gene lookup returns CDR1 DFQATT and CDR2 SNEGSKA (reference sequence). The CDR3 region is CSALTSWFSGANVLTF. The CDR3 DNA is TGCAGTGCCCTGACTAGTTGGTTCTCTGGGGCCAACGTCCTGACTTTC.

Notes on this clonotype: The junction shows a germline mismatch at one end, possibly a read error. The gene calls are TRBV11-3 and TRBJ2-3, with a possible D match to TRBD2 (6 bases). Germline values: CDR1 SGHNT, CDR2 YENEEA. The CDR3 spans 16 residues. The CDR3 sequence is CASSVETGTSTDTQYF. CDR3 nucleotide sequence: TGTGCCAGCAGCGTAGAGACCGGGACTAGCACAGATACGCAGTATTTT.

This clonotype was detected only a few times. The V gene is TRBV5-1, the J gene TRBJ2-1, with 7 bases lining up with TRBD2. Germline trimming cut 4 bases from V and 6 bases from J; bases unmatched to any gene: 7. Germline CDR1 SGHRS, CDR2 YFSETQ. The CDR3 sequence is 14 residues long. CDR3 bases: TGCGCCAGCAGCCCCCTCTGGACTAGCAATGAGCAGTTCTTC. It encodes CASSPLWTSNEQFF.

This clonotype was counted once. The chain links TRBV4-2 to TRBJ1-4; TRBD1 aligns across 9 bases. V lost 0 bases and J lost 8; bases outside the gene matches: 13. The CDR3 covers 18 residues. From germline, CDR1 is LGHNA and CDR2 YNFKEQ. In DNA, the CDR3 is TGTGCCAGCAGCCAAGAGGGGCCCCGGACAGGGGAATACGAAAAACTGTTTTTT. Protein product: CASSQEGPRTGEYEKLFF.

This clonotype showed up just a few times. The gene calls are TRBV7-9 and TRBJ2-1; the match to TRBD2 covers 12 bases. With V trimmed by 5 bases and J by 4 bases, 6 bases remained unmatched. There are 16 residues in the CDR3. The V gene's germline CDR1 is SEHNR and CDR2 FQNEAQ (reference sequence). CDR3 in amino acids: CASSQILAGGYNEQFF. The CDR3, as DNA: TGTGCCAGCAGCCAGATACTAGCGGGGGGATACAATGAGCAGTTCTTC.

This clonotype was found a few times. The chain couples TRBV19 to TRBJ1-1; 10 bases agree with TRBD1. Germline V gene lookup returns CDR1 LNHDA and CDR2 SQIVND (reference sequence). The V segment lost 7 bases and the J segment 5 bases; nucleotides outside the gene matches: 13. This CDR3 has 16 amino acids. The CDR3 region is CASIGGTGAGGTEAFF. CDR3 sequence (DNA): TGTGCCAGTATTGGCGGGACAGGGGCTGGGGGGACTGAAGCTTTCTTT.

The rearrangement uses TRBV27 and TRBJ1-2, with unresolved D. The CDR3 is made up of 16 amino acids. The germline V and J ends were trimmed by 6 bases and 4 bases, with 21 bases remaining between them. Germline lookup yields CDR1 MNHEY and CDR2 SMNVEV (reference sequence). The CDR3 region is CASSTSQADLGYGYTF. The CDR3 DNA sequence: TGTGCCAGCAGCACGTCCCAGGCCGACCTGGGCTATGGCTACACCTTC.

The chain combines TRBV11-2 with TRBJ1-2; possibly TRBD1 for D (5 bases). Germline V gene sequence: CDR1 SGHAT, CDR2 FQNNGV. The CDR3 runs 14 residues. The V end was cut by 5 bases, the J end by 8 bases, with 18 bases between. The CDR3 loop reads CASSPSALGQGYTF. As DNA, the CDR3 is TGTGCCAGCAGCCCATCGGCCCTGGGGCAGGGCTACACCTTC. Variable domain in full (rest from reference TRBV11-2 and TRBJ1-2): EAGVAQSPRYKIIEKRQSVAFWCNPISGHATLYWYQQILGQGPKLLIQFQNNGVVDDSQLPKDRFSAERLKGVDSTLKIQPAKLEDSAVYLCASSPSALGQGYTFGSGTRLTVV.

CDR3 sequence reads: CASSSDWSGRRETQYF. In DNA, the CDR3 is TGCGCCAGCAGCTCGGATTGGAGCGGGAGAAGAGAGACCCAGTACTTC. The chain is built from TRBV5-1 and TRBJ2-5; TRBD2 matches at 8 bases. Germline assignment: CDR1 SGHRS and CDR2 YFSETQ. Unmatched junction bases numbered 11, after V lost 3 bases and J lost 4 bases. The CDR3 is made up of 16 amino acids.

The table lists this clonotype with a few counts. The chain combines TRBV3-1 with TRBJ2-5; the D gene is possibly TRBD2 (6 bases). The CDR3 covers 14 residues. Trimming took 0 bases from V and 5 from J, leaving 10 bases between them. CDR1 is LGHDT and CDR2 is YNNKEL in the germline V gene (reference sequence). The CDR3 DNA reads TGTGCCAGCAGCCAAGAGGGGGGTCCCGAGACCCAGTACTTC. It translates to CASSQEGGPETQYF.

The chain recombines TRBV7-9 with TRBJ2-1; the match to TRBD2 covers 8 bases. V gave up 0 bases and J gave up 4 bases; unmatched junction bases: 5. CDR1 SEHNR and CDR2 FQNEAQ come from the germline V gene (reference sequence). CDR3 size: 16 residues. CDR3 DNA: TGTGCCAGCAGCTTAGCCTCGGGGGGGTCTTACAATGAGCAGTTCTTC. This gives the protein CASSLASGGSYNEQFF.